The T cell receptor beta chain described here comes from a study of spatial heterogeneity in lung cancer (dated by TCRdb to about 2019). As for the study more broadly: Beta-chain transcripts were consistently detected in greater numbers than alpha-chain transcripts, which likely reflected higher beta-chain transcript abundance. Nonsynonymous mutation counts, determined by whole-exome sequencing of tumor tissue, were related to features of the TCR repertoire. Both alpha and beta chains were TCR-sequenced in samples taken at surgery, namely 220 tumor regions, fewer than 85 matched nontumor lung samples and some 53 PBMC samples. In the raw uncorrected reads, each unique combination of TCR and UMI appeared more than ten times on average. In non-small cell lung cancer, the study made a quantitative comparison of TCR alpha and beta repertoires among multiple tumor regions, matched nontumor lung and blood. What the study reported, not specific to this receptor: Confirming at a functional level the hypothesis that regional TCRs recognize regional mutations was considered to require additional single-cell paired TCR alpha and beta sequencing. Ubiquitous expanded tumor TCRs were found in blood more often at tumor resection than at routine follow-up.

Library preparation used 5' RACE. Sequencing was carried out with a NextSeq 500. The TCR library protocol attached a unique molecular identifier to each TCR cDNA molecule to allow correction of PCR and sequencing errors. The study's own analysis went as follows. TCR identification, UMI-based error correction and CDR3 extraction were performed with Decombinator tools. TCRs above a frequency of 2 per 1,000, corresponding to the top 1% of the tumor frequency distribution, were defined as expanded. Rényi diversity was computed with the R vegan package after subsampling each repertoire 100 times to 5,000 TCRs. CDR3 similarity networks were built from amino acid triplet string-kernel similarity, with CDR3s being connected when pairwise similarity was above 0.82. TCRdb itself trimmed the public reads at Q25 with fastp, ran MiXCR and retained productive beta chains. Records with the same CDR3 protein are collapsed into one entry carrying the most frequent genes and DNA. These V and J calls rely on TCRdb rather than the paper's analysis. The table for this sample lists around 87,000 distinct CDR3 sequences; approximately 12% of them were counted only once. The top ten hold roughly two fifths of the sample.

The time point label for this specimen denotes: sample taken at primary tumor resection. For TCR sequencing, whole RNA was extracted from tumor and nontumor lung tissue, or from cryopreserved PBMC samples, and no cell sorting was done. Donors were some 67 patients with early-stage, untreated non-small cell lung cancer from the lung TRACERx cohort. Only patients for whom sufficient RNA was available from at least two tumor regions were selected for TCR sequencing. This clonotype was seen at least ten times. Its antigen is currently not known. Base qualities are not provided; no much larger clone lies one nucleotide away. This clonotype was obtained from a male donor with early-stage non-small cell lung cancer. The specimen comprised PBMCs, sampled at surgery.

The DNA is TGTGCCAGCAGTTGGGGACAGGGGGCGTACGAGCAGTACTTC. Its product reads: CASSWGQGAYEQYF. The chain links TRBV6-5 with TRBJ2-7; 12 bases in the middle match TRBD1. Including cysteine and phenylalanine, the CDR3 has 14 amino acids. Only CDR3 DNA remains: 42 bases, in frame from the first base. The germline V end is reduced by 4 bases and the J end by 4 bases; junction bases left unmatched: 2. From the germline V gene, CDR1 is MNHEY and CDR2 is SVGAGI.